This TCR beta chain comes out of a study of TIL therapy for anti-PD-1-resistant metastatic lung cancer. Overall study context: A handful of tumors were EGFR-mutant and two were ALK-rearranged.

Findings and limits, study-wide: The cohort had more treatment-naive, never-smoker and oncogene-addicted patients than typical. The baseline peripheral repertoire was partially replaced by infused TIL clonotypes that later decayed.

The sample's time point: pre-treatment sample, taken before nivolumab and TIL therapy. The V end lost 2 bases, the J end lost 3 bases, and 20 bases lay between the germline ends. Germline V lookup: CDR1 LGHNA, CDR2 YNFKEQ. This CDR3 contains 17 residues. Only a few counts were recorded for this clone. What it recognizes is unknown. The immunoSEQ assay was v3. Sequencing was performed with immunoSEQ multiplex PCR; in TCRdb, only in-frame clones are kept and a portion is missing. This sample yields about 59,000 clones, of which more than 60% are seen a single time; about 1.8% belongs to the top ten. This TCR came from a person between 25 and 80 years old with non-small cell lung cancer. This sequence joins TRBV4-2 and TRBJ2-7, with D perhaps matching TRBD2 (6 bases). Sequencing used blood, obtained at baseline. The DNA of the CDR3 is TGTGCCAGCAGCCAAAGGTTAGTACGGGAGCGAAACTACGAGCAGTACTTC. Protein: CASSQRLVRERNYEQYF.